These 12 T cell receptor beta chains came from one sample sequenced in a study of T cells after yellow fever vaccination. Each CDR3 protein gets one entry after TCRdb re-called the 5' RACE reads with MiXCR. The sample holds approximately 31,000 distinct CDR3 sequences, more than 9% seen once. The sequences come from PBMCs, either bulk or a sorted T-cell subset (CD4+, CD8+, memory, or dextramer-sorted; not recorded which), collected less than 18 days after the first yellow fever vaccination. The receptors derive from a man between 18 and 29 years old who received the YFV17D yellow fever vaccine.

Note on this clonotype: It may be a read error: a sequence one base away is much more abundant. The genes are TRBV20-1 and TRBJ1-1; D is undetermined. The CDR3 sequence is 12 residues long. The V end was cut by 1 base, the J end by 4 bases, with 7 bases between. CDR1 and CDR2 (germline): DFQATT, SNEGSKA (reference sequence). CDR3 nucleotides: TGCAGTGCTAGAGCCTTGATCACTGAAGCTTTCTTT. Its translation is CSARALITEAFF.

As regards this clonotype: This could be a read error, since a much larger clone is one nucleotide away. The chain joins TRBV11-1 to TRBJ2-2; the D gene is possibly TRBD1 (6 bases). The length of the CDR3 is 15 residues. Germline-derived CDR1 and CDR2 are SGHAT and FQDESV (reference sequence). The V gene lost 9 bases and the J gene lost 6 bases, with 20 bases spanning the gap. Here the CDR3 reads CARSGTGTIPGELFF. The DNA of the CDR3 is TGTGCCAGAAGCGGTACAGGGACGATTCCCGGGGAGCTGTTTTTT.

This clonotype was recorded many times. The chain employs TRBV5-1 and TRBJ2-3; 11 nucleotides line up with TRBD2. V lost 3 bases, J lost 2 bases, and 5 bases stayed unmatched. The germline V gene has CDR1 SGHRS and CDR2 YFSETQ. The CDR3 runs to 16 residues. The CDR3 loop reads CASSSLAGGLTDTQYF. The CDR3 nucleotides are TGCGCCAGCAGCTCGCTAGCGGGGGGACTCACAGATACGCAGTATTTT.

This clonotype was detected many times. This chain uses TRBV6-2 or TRBV6-3 with TRBJ2-2; D is unclear. Germline lookup yields CDR1 MNHEY and CDR2 SVGEGT. CDR3 length: 14 residues. Between the trimmed V and J ends, which lost 7 bases and 1 base, there was a span of 10 bases. In DNA form, the CDR3 reads TGTGCCAGCATCATGAGGCGGAACACCGGGGAGCTGTTTTTT. Translated, it gives CASIMRRNTGELFF.

This clonotype appeared many times. The chain joins TRBV7-9 to TRBJ2-3; 12 bases map to TRBD2. Trimming at V came to 4 bases and at J to 3 bases, leaving 2 bases not matched to a gene. The CDR3 contains 15 residues. Looked up from germline, CDR1 is SEHNR and CDR2 is FQNEAQ (reference sequence). As DNA, the CDR3 is TGTGCCAGCAGCTCCACTAGCGGGGGGACAGATACGCAGTATTTT. Its translation is CASSSTSGGTDTQYF. Filled out from reference TRBV7-9 and TRBJ2-3, the complete variable domain reads DTGVSQNPRHKITKRGQNVTFRCDPISEHNRLYWYRQTLGQGPEFLTYFQNEAQLEKSRLLSDRFSAERPKGSFSTLEIQRTEQGDSAMYLCASSSTSGGTDTQYFGPGTRLTVL.

In this sample, this clonotype turned up many times. The J gene is TRBJ2-5, the V gene TRBV5-1, with no clear D. The germline CDR1 and CDR2 sequences are SGHRS and YFSETQ. Trimming took off 3 bases at V and 1 base at J, with 10 bases between the two ends. CDR3 length: 14 amino acids. In DNA, the CDR3 is TGCGCCAGCAGCTCCGGAAGTACCCAAGAGACCCAGTACTTC. Translation gives CASSSGSTQETQYF.

About this clonotype itself: A much bigger clone sits one base away, suggesting this may be a read error. CDR3: CSSYGGQNQPRHF. The CDR3 DNA reads TGCAGCTCCTACGGGGGCCAAAATCAGCCCCGGCATTTT. The chain carries TRBV20-1 and TRBJ1-5; a possible D gene is TRBD1 (6 bases). Germline V CDR1 and CDR2: DFQATT, SNEGSKA (reference sequence). CDR3 length: 13 amino acids.

This clonotype was detected once. The chain carries TRBV5-1 and TRBJ2-7; 9 bases fit TRBD2. This CDR3 spans 13 amino acids. Looked up from germline, CDR1 is SGHRS and CDR2 is YFSETQ. Trimming at V came to 8 bases and at J to 2 bases, leaving 5 bases not matched to a gene. The CDR3 sequence is CASPRGGAYEQYF. The DNA for the CDR3 is TGCGCCAGTCCGCGGGGGGGGGCCTACGAGCAGTACTTC.

The sample holds one count of this clonotype. A much larger clone differs from this one at a single base, so this may be a read error. The chain has TRBV6-1 and TRBJ2-5; D gene ambiguous. Looked up from germline, CDR1 is MNHNS and CDR2 is SASEGT. Trimming pared 6 bases from V and 5 bases from J, leaving 16 bases between. CDR3 length equals 14 residues. This chain's CDR3 is CASSLGSPHETQYF. CDR3 nucleotides: TGTGCCAGCAGCCTAGGCAGCCCCCATGAGACCCAGTACTTC.

Comment on this clonotype: Germline is not matched at one junction end, which may reflect a read error. V is TRBV9 and J is TRBJ1-1; 8 bases map to TRBD1. Germline V lookup: CDR1 SGDLS, CDR2 YYNGEE. The CDR3 covers 15 residues. CDR3 protein: CASSPRDRLKTEAFF. DNA of the CDR3: TGTGCCAGCAGCCCGCGGGACAGGCTGAAGACTGAAGCTTTCTTT.

This clonotype was observed at least ten times. CDR3 sequence: CASSTIWGTGEETQYF. CDR3 nucleotide sequence: TGTGCCAGCAGTACCATATGGGGGACAGGGGAAGAGACCCAGTACTTC. The chain couples TRBV28 to TRBJ2-5; TRBD1 matches 10 bases. V shed 5 bases and J 3 bases; nucleotides not matched to a gene: 9. The CDR3 spans 16 residues. In germline, CDR1 is MDHEN, CDR2 SYDVKM.

This clonotype came up many times. The rearrangement links TRBV29-1 to TRBJ2-3; unclear D gene. This CDR3 contains 10 residues. V was shortened by 4 bases and J by 6 bases, with 5 bases between the two germline ends. CDR1 is SQVTM, CDR2 ANQGSEA, per germline. CDR3 nucleotide sequence: TGCAGCGTTGGTGGGGATACGCAGTATTTT. Amino acid sequence: CSVGGDTQYF.